This T cell receptor (beta chain) derives from a study of naive and memory T cell subsets. Germline loops: CDR1 MNHEY, CDR2 SMNVEV (reference sequence). CDR3 length: 16 residues. V was shortened by 8 bases and J by 5 bases, with 19 bases between the two germline ends. As concerns this clonotype: What it binds is unknown.

The beta constant-region primer was an equimolar mix of two oligonucleotides covering TRBC1 and TRBC2. Nested alpha and beta constant-region primers with the SP2 primer drove four PCR rounds on ligated cDNA. TCRdb fed the UMI-ligation and nested PCR reads into MiXCR, producing one record per CDR3 protein. The sample lists around 160,000 distinct CDR3 sequences; roughly 20% were seen once. After the first PCR, alpha and beta chain libraries were processed separately. Study-wide points: Findings for naive and memory subsets could not be checked against ground truth. Possibly reflecting memory cells re-expressing CD45RA, a few larger clonotypes occurred in naive repertoires, especially CD8.

The receptor comes from a human donor in good health. The chain uses TRBV27 and TRBJ1-6; D is unresolved. Material: naive CD4+ T cells from blood. The CDR3 bases are TGTGCCAGCTCACCCTCTGCCGTGACAAATAATTCACCCCTCCACTTT. Encoded protein: CASSPSAVTNNSPLHF.